Shown below are 29 T cell receptor beta chains from a single sample sequenced in a study of blood T cell repertoires in COVID-19 (dated by TCRdb to 2018 to 2021). Preparation of the library involved the immunoSEQ multiplex PCR assay. Held by TCRdb, this immuneACCESS table contains in-frame sequences only and omits some clones. Under half of the omission traces to an unresolved V gene where checked; the cause of the rest is unknown. The sample table contains 350,000 or so clones; only one count was recorded for around 90% of them. The ten top clones hold 6% to 7.5% of the sample. Sequenced material: peripheral blood. The receptors stem from a young man with active or convalescent COVID-19.

This clone was counted between two and nine times. The chain combines TRBV19 with TRBJ1-5; possibly TRBD1 for D (5 bases). The CDR3 contains 15 residues. Trimming took off 2 bases at V and 3 bases at J, with 11 bases between the two ends. Germline V CDR1 and CDR2: LNHDA, SQIVND (reference sequence). The CDR3 DNA follows: TGTGCCAGTAGTATAACGACAGCCTACAATCAGCCCCAGCATTTT. Protein sequence: CASSITTAYNQPQHF.

The J gene is TRBJ1-1, the V gene TRBV27; the match to TRBD1 covers 11 bases. J gave up 6 bases and V 6 bases, and 9 bases lay outside the gene matches. The CDR3 totals 15 residues. Germline CDR1 and CDR2: MNHEY and SMNVEV (reference sequence). CDR3 sequence (DNA): TGTGCCAGCAGACGAGGGGACAGGGGGGCTGCTGAAGCTTTCTTT. Translation: CASRRGDRGAAEAFF.

This clone appeared a single time. The chain links TRBV10-2 to TRBJ2-2; 8 bases map to TRBD2. Germline-derived CDR1 and CDR2 are WSHSY and SAAADI. This CDR3 has 18 amino acids. V was pared by 5 bases and J by 7 bases, with 18 bases of the junction left unmatched. CDR3 sequence reads: CASSLSLGLAGSGGELFF. As DNA, the CDR3 is TGCGCCAGCAGTCTTAGTTTGGGGCTAGCGGGTTCCGGCGGGGAGCTGTTTTTT.

CDR3 nucleotides: TGTGCCAGCAGCTTAAGGGACAGGGCCCCCTCTAACTATGGCTACACCTTC. Protein sequence: CASSLRDRAPSNYGYTF. The rearrangement links TRBV7-9 to TRBJ1-2, with 9 nucleotides matching TRBD1. The junction had 7 bases not matched to a gene; V was cut back by 2 bases and J by 0 bases. CDR1 and CDR2 from the germline V gene are SEHNR and FQNEAQ (reference sequence). The CDR3 sequence is 17 residues long. Combining the CDR3 with reference TRBV7-9 and TRBJ1-2 gives the whole variable domain DTGVSQNPRHKITKRGQNVTFRCDPISEHNRLYWYRQTLGQGPEFLTYFQNEAQLEKSRLLSDRFSAERPKGSFSTLEIQRTEQGDSAMYLCASSLRDRAPSNYGYTFGSGTRLTVV.

V and J are TRBV7-9 and TRBJ1-6; D is undetermined. The CDR3 covers 16 residues. Between the trimmed V and J ends, which lost 2 bases and 10 bases, there was a span of 18 bases. Per the germline V gene, CDR1 is SEHNR and CDR2 is FQNEAQ (reference sequence). The CDR3 DNA follows: TGTGCCAGCAGCTTATCACCGCTTGGAGGGAGGTCACCCCTCCACTTT. It yields the protein CASSLSPLGGRSPLHF.

J is TRBJ1-2 and V is TRBV30; TRBD1 might be the D (5 bases). V was cut by 3 bases and J by 3 bases, with 8 bases left in between. Germline V gene lookup returns CDR1 GTSNPN and CDR2 SVGIG (reference sequence). The CDR3 runs to 12 residues. CDR3 protein: CAWSARDYGYTF. Written as DNA, the CDR3 is TGTGCCTGGAGCGCCAGGGACTATGGCTACACCTTC.

The CDR3 loop is CATRGTTSGETQYF. The CDR3 nucleotides are TGCGCCACCCGAGGGACAACGAGTGGAGAGACCCAGTACTTC. This chain connects TRBV5-1 to TRBJ2-5; D may be TRBD1 (6 bases). V was cut by 9 bases and J by 4 bases, with 19 bases left in between. The CDR3 is 14 residues long. In germline, CDR1 is SGHRS, CDR2 YFSETQ. Full variable domain (remainder filled in from reference TRBV5-1 and TRBJ2-5): KAGVTQTPRYLIKTRGQQVTLSCSPISGHRSVSWYQQTPGQGLQFLFEYFSETQRNKGNFPGRFSGRQFSNSRSEMNVSTLELGDSALYLCATRGTTSGETQYFGPGTRLLVL.

This clone was observed a few times. V and J are TRBV7-3 and TRBJ2-2; D uncertain. The germline V gene has CDR1 SGHTA and CDR2 FQGTGA. The CDR3 consists of 14 residues. V was trimmed by 3 bases and J by 1 base, leaving 6 bases between them. The CDR3 protein is CASSFSGNTGELFF. The CDR3 DNA follows: TGTGCCAGCAGCTTCTCCGGGAACACCGGGGAGCTGTTTTTT. Supplemented by reference TRBV7-3 and TRBJ2-2, the full variable domain reads GAGVSQTPSNKVTEKGKYVELRCDPISGHTALYWYRQSLGQGPEFLIYFQGTGAADDSGLPNDRFFAVRPEGSVSTLKIQRTERGDSAVYLCASSFSGNTGELFFGEGSRLTVL.

This clone was recorded once. The chain joins TRBV18 to TRBJ2-1; no firm D call. This CDR3 region has 11 residues. CDR1 and CDR2 (germline): KGHSH, LQKENI. V lost 1 base and J lost 8, with 3 bases in between. The CDR3: CASSPRDEQFF. The CDR3, as DNA: TGTGCCAGCTCACCACGCGATGAGCAGTTCTTC.

Only one count was recorded for this clone. This chain uses TRBV19 with TRBJ2-1, with 7 nucleotides matching TRBD2. V dropped 7 bases and J dropped 4; count of bases not matched to a gene: 10. The CDR3 has 15 amino acids. CDR1 is LNHDA and CDR2 is SQIVND in the germline V gene (reference sequence). This CDR3 is CASTRGGSLYNEQFF. CDR3 DNA sequence: TGTGCCAGTACCCGTGGCGGGAGCTTGTACAATGAGCAGTTCTTC.

This chain uses TRBV4-3 with TRBJ1-5; D ambiguous. This CDR3 is built from 14 residues. Looked up from germline, CDR1 is LGHNA and CDR2 is YSLEER. Trimming took off 0 bases at V and 4 bases at J, with 7 bases between the two ends. The CDR3 nucleotides read TGCGCCAGCAGCCAAGATGGCGGTAATCAGCCCCAGCATTTT. It yields the protein CASSQDGGNQPQHF.

The gene calls are TRBV2 and TRBJ2-3, with a weak D call TRBD2 (6 bases). The CDR3 has 16 residues. Trimming stripped 4 bases from V and 3 bases from J, with 17 bases between. CDR1 is SNHLY, CDR2 FYNNEI, per germline. CDR3 residues: CASSVLRKTRTDTQYF. CDR3 nucleotide sequence: TGTGCCAGCAGTGTCCTCAGGAAGACTAGGACAGATACGCAGTATTTT.

This rearrangement joins TRBV6-5 to TRBJ2-1; no clear D. This CDR3 is built from 12 residues. Germline CDR1 MNHEY, CDR2 SVGAGI. Trimming shortened V by 7 bases and J by 7 bases, and 11 bases separated the two germline ends. CDR3 sequence (DNA): TGTGCCAGCATAGGCAGGCGAAATGAGCAGTTCTTC. It specifies CASIGRRNEQFF.

V gene TRBV6-5 combines with J gene TRBJ2-7; TRBD2 is a possible D gene (6 bases). CDR1 is MNHEY, CDR2 SVGAGI, per germline. The CDR3 loop spans 14 amino acids. The germline V and J ends were trimmed by 6 bases and 1 base, with 13 bases remaining between them. CDR3 in DNA: TGTGCCAGCAGATCCTCTCGGGGGTCCTACGAGCAGTACTTC. Its translation is CASRSSRGSYEQYF.

The CDR3, as DNA: TGTGCCAGCAGCCGAACAGGGAACTCCTACAATGAGCAGTTCTTC. Translation gives CASSRTGNSYNEQFF. V is TRBV7-6 and J is TRBJ2-1; possible D gene TRBD1, 6 bases. The V end lost 5 bases, the J end lost 0 bases, and 11 bases lay between the germline ends. Germline V lookup: CDR1 SGHVS, CDR2 FNYEAQ. CDR3 length: 15 residues.

This clone appeared a single time. V and J are TRBV5-8 and TRBJ1-4; no firm D call. Germline V gene data show CDR1 as SGHTS and CDR2 as YDEGEE. The CDR3 totals 15 residues. V was pared by 5 bases and J by 2 bases, with 13 bases between. The CDR3 loop is CASRSFGVTNEKLFF. The CDR3 DNA follows: TGTGCCAGCAGATCCTTCGGGGTGACTAATGAAAAACTGTTTTTT.

This CDR3 reads CASSRSETVTDTQYF. The CDR3, as DNA: TGTGCCAGCAGCCGCTCTGAGACAGTAACAGATACGCAGTATTTT. The chain combines TRBV3-1 (or the pseudogene TRBV3-2) with TRBJ2-3; tentatively, D is TRBD1 (5 bases). The CDR3 loop spans 15 amino acids. V lost 4 bases and J 3 bases, leaving 14 bases between the germline ends. CDR1 and CDR2 from the germline V gene are LGHDT and YNNKEL (reference sequence).

This clone occurred once. The chain combines TRBV4-2 with TRBJ1-2; D may be TRBD1 (5 bases). Per germline, CDR1 LGHNA and CDR2 YNFKEQ. There are 17 residues in the CDR3. The germline V and J ends were trimmed by 0 bases and 5 bases, with 19 bases remaining between them. The CDR3 here is CASSQESSYLTDYGYTF. CDR3 in DNA: TGTGCCAGCAGCCAAGAGTCCTCTTATTTGACAGATTATGGCTACACCTTC.

This clone has just one count. Other DNA sequences in the same sample also yield this CDR3. The chain has TRBV4-3 and TRBJ1-5; 7 positions agree with TRBD1. Germline assignment: CDR1 LGHNA and CDR2 YSLEER. The CDR3 covers 15 residues. J gave up 4 bases and V 1 base, and 4 bases lay outside the gene matches. The CDR3 DNA follows: TGCGCCAGCAGCCAAGGAGGGGGCGGAAATCAGCCCCAGCATTTT. Its translation is CASSQGGGGNQPQHF.

The rearrangement joins TRBV6-5 to TRBJ1-4; TRBD1 agrees at 7 bases. CDR1 is MNHEY, CDR2 SVGAGI, per germline. The CDR3 covers 15 residues. The V and J ends lost 6 bases and 4 bases, in that order; junction bases with no gene match: 8. The CDR3 DNA follows: TGTGCCAGCAGGCTCTCAGGGGGAAATAATGAAAAACTGTTTTTT. Its translation: CASRLSGGNNEKLFF.

The chain joins TRBV6-5 to TRBJ2-7, with a weak D call TRBD2 (6 bases). The germline V gene encodes CDR1 MNHEY and CDR2 SVGAGI. V was cut by 6 bases and J by 3 bases, with 12 bases left in between. This CDR3 is 13 amino acids long. The chain's CDR3 is CASRGGRNYEQYF. The CDR3 coding sequence is TGTGCCAGCAGGGGGGGACGCAACTACGAGCAGTACTTC.

The V gene is TRBV4-1, the J gene TRBJ1-2; 12 positions agree with TRBD1. Trimming cost V 0 bases and J 4 bases; bases outside gene matches: 3. Germline lookup yields CDR1 MGHRA and CDR2 YSYEKL. The CDR3 spans 16 residues. Written as DNA, the CDR3 is TGCGCCAGCAGCCAAGAGGGGACAGGGGGCTCCTATGGCTACACCTTC. It translates to CASSQEGTGGSYGYTF.

The rearrangement joins TRBV15 to TRBJ1-3; TRBD1 matches 7 bases. After removal of 3 bases from V and 0 bases from J, the junction contained 5 bases not matched to a gene. CDR3 length: 16 amino acids. Germline CDR1 LNHNV, CDR2 YYDKDF (reference sequence). CDR3 region: CATSRGTDHSGNTIYF. Here the CDR3 DNA reads TGTGCCACCAGCAGGGGGACAGATCACTCTGGAAACACCATATATTTT.

This clone has only one observation. The gene calls are TRBV7-3 and TRBJ1-2; D uncertain. Trimming removed 1 base from V and 4 bases from J, with 10 bases in between. CDR3 length: 14 amino acids. Germline CDR1 and CDR2: SGHTA and FQGTGA. The CDR3 protein is CASSLSAGSYGYTF. The CDR3 nucleotides are TGTGCCAGCAGCTTAAGTGCGGGGAGCTATGGCTACACCTTC.

Notes on this clone: At one end, the junction sequence differs from germline, possibly due to a read error. V is TRBV7-3 and J is TRBJ2-6; possible D gene TRBD1, 5 bases. CDR3 length: 15 amino acids. The V gene's germline CDR1 is SGHTA and CDR2 FQGTGA. The CDR3 here is CASSLISSGANVLTF. DNA for the CDR3: TGTGCCAGCAGCTTAATCAGCTCTGGGGCCAACGTGCTGACTTTC.

The chain uses TRBV24-1 and TRBJ2-1; D might be TRBD2 (5 bases). Germline V lookup: CDR1 KGHDR, CDR2 SFDVKD. With 5 bases removed from V and 7 bases from J, the gap between germline ends came to 11 bases. CDR3 length equals 13 residues. The CDR3 sequence is CATSALRGNEQFF. For the CDR3, the DNA is TGTGCCACCAGTGCCCTTCGGGGTAATGAGCAGTTCTTC.

The genes are TRBV4-3 and TRBJ1-1; weak D call: TRBD1 (5 bases). Trimming took off 0 bases at V and 5 bases at J, with 13 bases between the two ends. CDR1 is LGHNA, CDR2 YSLEER, per germline. This CDR3 has 15 residues. This chain's CDR3 is CASSQDLGGGTEAFF. The DNA of the CDR3 is TGCGCCAGCAGCCAAGATCTCGGGGGGGGGACTGAAGCTTTCTTT.

The chain has TRBV10-3 and TRBJ1-1, with 7 bases that match TRBD1. CDR1 ENHRY and CDR2 SYGVKD come from the germline V gene. With 10 bases clipped from V and 0 bases from J, the junction kept 5 bases outside the gene matches. CDR3 length: 13 amino acids. Here the CDR3 reads CAKSTGLNTEAFF. CDR3 nucleotides: TGTGCCAAGTCGACAGGGCTGAACACTGAAGCTTTCTTT.

V is TRBV10-3 and J is TRBJ2-7, with D possibly TRBD2 on 7 matching bases. From germline, CDR1 is ENHRY and CDR2 SYGVKD. The CDR3 length is 15 residues. The V gene lost 10 bases and the J gene lost 2 bases, with 21 bases spanning the gap. The CDR3 here is CANREPTSNPYEQYF. For the CDR3, the DNA is TGTGCCAACAGGGAACCGACTAGCAACCCCTACGAGCAGTACTTC.